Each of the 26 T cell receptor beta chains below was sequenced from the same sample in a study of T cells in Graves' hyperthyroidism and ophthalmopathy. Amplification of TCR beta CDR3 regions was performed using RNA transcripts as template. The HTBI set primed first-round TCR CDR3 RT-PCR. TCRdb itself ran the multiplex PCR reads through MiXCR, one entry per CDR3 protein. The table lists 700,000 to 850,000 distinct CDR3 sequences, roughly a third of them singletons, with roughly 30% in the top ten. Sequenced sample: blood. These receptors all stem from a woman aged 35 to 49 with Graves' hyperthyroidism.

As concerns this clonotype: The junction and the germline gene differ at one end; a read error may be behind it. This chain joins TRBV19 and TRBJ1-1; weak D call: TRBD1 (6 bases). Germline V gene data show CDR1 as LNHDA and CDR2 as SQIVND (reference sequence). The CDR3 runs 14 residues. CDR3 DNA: TGTGCCAGCATACAGGGATCGTTGAACACTGAAGCTCTCTTT. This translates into CASIQGSLNTEALF.

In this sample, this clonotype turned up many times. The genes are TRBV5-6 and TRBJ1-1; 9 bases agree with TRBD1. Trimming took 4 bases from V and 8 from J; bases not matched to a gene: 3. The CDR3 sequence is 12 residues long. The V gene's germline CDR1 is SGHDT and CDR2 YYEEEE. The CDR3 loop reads CASSRGTGEAFF. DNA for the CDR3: TGTGCCAGCAGCCGTGGGACAGGGGAAGCTTTCTTT.

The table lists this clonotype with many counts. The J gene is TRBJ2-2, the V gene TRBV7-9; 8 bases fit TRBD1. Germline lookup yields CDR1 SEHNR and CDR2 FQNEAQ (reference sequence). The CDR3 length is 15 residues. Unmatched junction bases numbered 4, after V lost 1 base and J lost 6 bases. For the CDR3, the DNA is TGTGCCAGCAGCTTAGAGACAGGGGTGGCCGGGGAGCTGTTTTTT. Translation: CASSLETGVAGELFF.

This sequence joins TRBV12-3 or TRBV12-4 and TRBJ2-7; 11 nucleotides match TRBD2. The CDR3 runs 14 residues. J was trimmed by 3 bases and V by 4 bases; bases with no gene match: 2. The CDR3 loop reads CASSSGLAVYEQYF. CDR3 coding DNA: TGTGCCAGCAGTTCGGGACTAGCGGTCTACGAGCAGTACTTC.

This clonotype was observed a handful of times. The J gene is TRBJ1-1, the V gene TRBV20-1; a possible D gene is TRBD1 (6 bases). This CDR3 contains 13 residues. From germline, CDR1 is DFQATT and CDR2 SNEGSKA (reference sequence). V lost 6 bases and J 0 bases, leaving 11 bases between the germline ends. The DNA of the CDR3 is TGCAGTGCGTGGGACACAATGAACACTGAAGCTTTCTTT. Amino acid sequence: CSAWDTMNTEAFF.

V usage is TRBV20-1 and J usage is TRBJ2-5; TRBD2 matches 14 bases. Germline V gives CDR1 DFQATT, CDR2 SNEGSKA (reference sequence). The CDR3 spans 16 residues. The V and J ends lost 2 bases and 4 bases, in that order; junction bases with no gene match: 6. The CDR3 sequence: CSARFGTSGGTETQYF. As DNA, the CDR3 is TGCAGTGCTAGATTCGGGACTAGCGGGGGAACAGAGACCCAGTACTTC.

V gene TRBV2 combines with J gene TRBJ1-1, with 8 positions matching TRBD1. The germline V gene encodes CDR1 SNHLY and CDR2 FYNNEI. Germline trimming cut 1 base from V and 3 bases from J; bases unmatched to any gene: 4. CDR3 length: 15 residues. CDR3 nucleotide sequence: TGTGCCAGCAGTGAAGACAGGGGGTATTACACTGAAGCTTTCTTT. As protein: CASSEDRGYYTEAFF. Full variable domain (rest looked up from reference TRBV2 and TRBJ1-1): EPEVTQTPSHQVTQMGQEVILRCVPISNHLYFYWYRQILGQKVEFLVSFYNNEISEKSEIFDDQFSVERPDGSNFTLKIRSTKLEDSAMYFCASSEDRGYYTEAFFGQGTRLTVV.

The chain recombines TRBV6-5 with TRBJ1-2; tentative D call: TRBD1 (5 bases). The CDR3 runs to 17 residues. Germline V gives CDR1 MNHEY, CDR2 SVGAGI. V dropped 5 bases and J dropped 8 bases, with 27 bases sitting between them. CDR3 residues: CASSRSLPFDSLHGYTF. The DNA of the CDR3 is TGTGCCAGCAGTCGTTCCCTCCCGTTCGACAGTCTCCACGGCTACACCTTC.

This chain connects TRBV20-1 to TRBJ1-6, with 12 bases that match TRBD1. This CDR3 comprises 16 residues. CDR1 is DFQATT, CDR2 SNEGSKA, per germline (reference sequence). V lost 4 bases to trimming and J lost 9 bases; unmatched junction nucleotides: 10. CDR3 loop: CSATPDRGQGASPLHF. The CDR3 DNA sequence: TGCAGTGCTACCCCCGACCGGGGACAGGGGGCTTCACCCCTCCACTTT.

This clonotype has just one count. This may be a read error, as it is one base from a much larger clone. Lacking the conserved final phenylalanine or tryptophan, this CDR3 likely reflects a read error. CDR3 sequence (DNA): TGTGCCAGCAGTTGGGACGGGCTTGAAGCTTTCCTT. Translated: CASSWDGLEAFL. The chain carries TRBV5-5 and TRBJ1-1, with D perhaps TRBD1 (5 bases). The CDR3 is 12 residues long. Per the germline V gene, CDR1 is SGHKS and CDR2 is YYEKEE (reference sequence). Trimming stripped 5 bases from V and 7 bases from J, with 12 bases between.

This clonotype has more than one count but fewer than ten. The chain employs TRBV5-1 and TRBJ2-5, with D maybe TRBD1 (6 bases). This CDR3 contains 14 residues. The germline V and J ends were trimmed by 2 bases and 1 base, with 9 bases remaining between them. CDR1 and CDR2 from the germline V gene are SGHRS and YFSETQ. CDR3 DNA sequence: TGCGCCAGCAGCTTACTGACAGGCCAAGAGACCCAGTACTTC. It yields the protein CASSLLTGQETQYF.

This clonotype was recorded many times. This CDR3 is CASSSARTGTNTEAFF. The CDR3 DNA reads as TGTGCCAGCAGCTCAGCTCGGACAGGTACGAACACTGAAGCTTTCTTT. The V and J genes are TRBV7-9 and TRBJ1-1, with TRBD1 matching over 7 bases. This CDR3 has 16 amino acids. V lost 4 bases and J lost 1; bases outside the gene matches: 9. CDR1 SEHNR and CDR2 FQNEAQ come from the germline V gene (reference sequence).

The CDR3 bases are TGTGCCAGCAGCTTAGGCTTTAGCGGACAGGGTGTTACCGGGGAGCTGTTTTTT. Translated, it gives CASSLGFSGQGVTGELFF. The chain uses TRBV7-9 and TRBJ2-2; 8 bases agree with TRBD1. V lost 1 base to trimming and J lost 5 bases; unmatched junction nucleotides: 12. Germline-derived CDR1 and CDR2 are SEHNR and FQNEAQ (reference sequence). The CDR3 is 18 amino acids.

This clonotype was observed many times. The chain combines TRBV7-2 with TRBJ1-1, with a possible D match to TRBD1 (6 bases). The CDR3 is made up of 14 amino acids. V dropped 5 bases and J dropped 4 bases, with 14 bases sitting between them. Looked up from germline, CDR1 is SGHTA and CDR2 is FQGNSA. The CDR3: CASSIRGTSTEAFF. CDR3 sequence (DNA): TGTGCCAGCAGCATCAGGGGAACGAGCACTGAAGCTTTCTTT.

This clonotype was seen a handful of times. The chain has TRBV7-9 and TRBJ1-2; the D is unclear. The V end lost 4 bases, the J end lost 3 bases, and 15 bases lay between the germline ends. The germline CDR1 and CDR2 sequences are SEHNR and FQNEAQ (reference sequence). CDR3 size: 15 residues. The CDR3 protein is CASSSPARPDYGYTF. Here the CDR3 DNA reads TGTGCCAGCAGCTCACCAGCCCGTCCCGACTATGGCTACACCTTC.

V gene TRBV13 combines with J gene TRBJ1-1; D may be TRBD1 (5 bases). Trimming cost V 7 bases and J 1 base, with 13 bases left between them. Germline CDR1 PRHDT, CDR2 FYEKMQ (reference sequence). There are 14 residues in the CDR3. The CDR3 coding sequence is TGTGCCAGCACCCCCGGGGCGGGGAACACTGAAGCTTTCTTT. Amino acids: CASTPGAGNTEAFF.

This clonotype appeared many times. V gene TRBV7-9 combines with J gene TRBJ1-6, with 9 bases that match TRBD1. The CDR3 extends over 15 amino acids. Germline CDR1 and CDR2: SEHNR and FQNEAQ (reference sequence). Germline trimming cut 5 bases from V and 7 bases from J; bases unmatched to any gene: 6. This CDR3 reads CASSPPGTGNSPLHF. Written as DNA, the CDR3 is TGTGCCAGCAGCCCCCCCGGGACAGGGAATTCACCCCTCCACTTT.

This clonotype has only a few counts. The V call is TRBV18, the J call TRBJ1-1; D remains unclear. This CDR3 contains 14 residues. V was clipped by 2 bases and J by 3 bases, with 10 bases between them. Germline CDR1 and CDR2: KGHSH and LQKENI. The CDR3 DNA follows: TGTGCCAGCTCACCAAGGGAGATGCACACTGAAGCTTTCTTT. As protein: CASSPREMHTEAFF.

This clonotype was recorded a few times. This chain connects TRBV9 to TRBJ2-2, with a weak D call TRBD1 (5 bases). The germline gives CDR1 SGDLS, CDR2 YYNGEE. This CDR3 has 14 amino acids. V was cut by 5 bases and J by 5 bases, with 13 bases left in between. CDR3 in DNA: TGTGCCAGCAGTAATGACAGCCCAACCGGGGAGCTGTTTTTT. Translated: CASSNDSPTGELFF.

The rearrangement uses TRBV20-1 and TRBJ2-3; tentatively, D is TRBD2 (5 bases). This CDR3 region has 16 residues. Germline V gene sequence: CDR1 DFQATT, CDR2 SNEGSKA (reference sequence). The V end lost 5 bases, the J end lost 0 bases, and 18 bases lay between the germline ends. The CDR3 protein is CSALEARSSSTDTQYF. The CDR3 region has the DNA TGCAGTGCTCTGGAGGCTAGGTCATCTAGCACAGATACGCAGTATTTT.

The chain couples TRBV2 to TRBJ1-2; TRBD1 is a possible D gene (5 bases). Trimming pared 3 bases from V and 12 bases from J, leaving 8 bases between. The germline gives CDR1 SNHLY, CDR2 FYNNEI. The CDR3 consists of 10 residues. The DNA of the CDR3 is TGTGCCAGCAGTGATCGGGGGAACACCTTC. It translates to CASSDRGNTF.

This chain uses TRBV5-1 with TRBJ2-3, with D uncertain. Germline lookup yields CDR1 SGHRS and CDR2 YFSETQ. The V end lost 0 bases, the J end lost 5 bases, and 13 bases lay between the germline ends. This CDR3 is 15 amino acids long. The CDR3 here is CASSLGTKLGDTQYF. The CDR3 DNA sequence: TGCGCCAGCAGCTTGGGGACCAAGTTGGGAGATACGCAGTATTTT. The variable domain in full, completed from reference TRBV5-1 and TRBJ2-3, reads KAGVTQTPRYLIKTRGQQVTLSCSPISGHRSVSWYQQTPGQGLQFLFEYFSETQRNKGNFPGRFSGRQFSNSRSEMNVSTLELGDSALYLCASSLGTKLGDTQYFGPGTRLTVL.

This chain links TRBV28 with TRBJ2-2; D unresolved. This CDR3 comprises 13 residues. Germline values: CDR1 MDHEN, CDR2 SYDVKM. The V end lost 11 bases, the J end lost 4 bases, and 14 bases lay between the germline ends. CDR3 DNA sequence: TGTGCCTATCTCGCGCCGTTCACCGGGGAGCTGTTTTTT. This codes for CAYLAPFTGELFF.

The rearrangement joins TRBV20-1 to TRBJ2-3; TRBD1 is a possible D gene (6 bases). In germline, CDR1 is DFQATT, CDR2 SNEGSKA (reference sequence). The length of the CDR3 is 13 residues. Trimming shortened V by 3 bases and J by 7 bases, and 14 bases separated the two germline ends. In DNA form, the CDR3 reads TGCAGTGCTAGCCACCTCGGGACAAATACGCAGTATTTT. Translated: CSASHLGTNTQYF.

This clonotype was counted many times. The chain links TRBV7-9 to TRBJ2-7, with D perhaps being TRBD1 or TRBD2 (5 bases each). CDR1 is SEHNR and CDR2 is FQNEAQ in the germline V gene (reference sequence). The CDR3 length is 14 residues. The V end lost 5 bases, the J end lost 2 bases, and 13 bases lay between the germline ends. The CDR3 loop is CASSNSGGPYEQYF. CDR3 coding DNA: TGTGCCAGCAGCAACTCTGGGGGACCCTACGAGCAGTACTTC.

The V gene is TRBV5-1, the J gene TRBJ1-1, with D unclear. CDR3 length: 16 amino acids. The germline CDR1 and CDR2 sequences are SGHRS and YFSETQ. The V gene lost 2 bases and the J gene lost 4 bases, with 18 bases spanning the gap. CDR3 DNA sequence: TGCGCCAGCAGCTTAAGAGAAAACGGACCGCCCACTGAAGCTTTCTTT. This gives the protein CASSLRENGPPTEAFF.